This T cell receptor (beta chain) was retrieved from a study of cytomegalovirus exposure and HLA in healthy donors (dated by TCRdb to about 2017). For context, the study as a whole: An earlier analysis of roughly 500 of the donors reported approximately 300 Gb of sequence data and 117 million unique TCR beta sequences from approximately 180 million T cells. Around 320 gigabases of sequencing data and tens of millions of unique TCR sequences were included in an early release covering 500 to 750 HLA-typed donors. Of the approximately 400 genotyped donors, over 70% fell in the genetic ancestry cluster associated with self-reported Caucasian donors. The study aimed to test whether signatures of past pathogen exposure could be identified by cataloging public T cell receptors. The T cell repertoires of under 750 subjects were profiled by immunosequencing and related to cytomegalovirus serostatus. Besides the first cohort of about 730 subjects, a separate validation cohort made up of 95 to 150 different subjects was used. High-throughput TCR immunosequencing, statistical association of individual TCRs with disease status, and machine learning were combined to predict cytomegalovirus infection status. A later analysis re-examined previously published TCR beta repertoires from around 670 donors and added high-resolution HLA genotyping to investigate patterns of TCR occurrence. Rather than drawing on any new phenotypic data, the later analysis identified candidate immune exposures from TCR beta sequences and the way those sequences occurred across donors. An earlier analysis of around 540 of the donors applied high-throughput TCR beta sequencing to assess whether each TCR beta V gene segment acted as functional or pseudogenic. Donor age, sex, ethnicity and CMV serostatus were compiled together with the repertoire data. In a later genetic analysis, genome-wide SNP genotypes for about 60% of the 666 donors were used, and that subset was treated as a discovery cohort. All discovery cohort repertoires had been generated on a single sequencing platform. Both class I and class II loci were covered by HLA typing, at four-digit resolution. The number of donors typed differed by locus, with 629-630 for A, B, C, DRB1 and DQB1, roughly 520 for DQA1, about 610 for DPA1, and some 450 for DPB1. Because of strong linkage in the cohort, five DR-DQ haplotypes were treated as single units for association and clustering. Among about 400 genotyped donors of the cohort, an average of about 240,000 unique TCR beta nucleotide sequences was sequenced per donor, of which approximately 18% were non-productive.

To note about this clone: Its antigen is not yet known. No base qualities exist here, and no much larger clone lies one base off it. The sample contains more than one DNA sequence encoding this CDR3.

From the germline V gene, CDR1 is SGDLS and CDR2 is YYNGEE. At the junction V is shortened by 0 bases and J by 0 bases; bases outside the gene matches: 1. The CDR3 measures 15 amino acids from cysteine to phenylalanine. Left in the record is the CDR3 DNA by itself, 45 bases read in frame from the first base. The cohort consisted of 670 or so healthy bone marrow donors. Cohort members were all nominally healthy when sampled, although unrecorded immune exposures were likely present. The donor tested CMV seropositive and was one of the 289 seropositive cohort members. Each donor provided a peripheral blood sample, and peripheral blood mononuclear cells were used for TCR beta sequencing. The Qiagen DNeasy Blood Extraction Kit was used to extract genomic DNA from the blood cell samples. Summary of the overall study and its limitations: A cluster of highly shared sequence variants was judged likely to represent a technical artifact of the sequencing pipeline. Linkage disequilibrium might explain the correlated functional status among segregating V segments, but an unknown experimental factor could not be ruled out. An earlier analysis of around 600 of the donors showed that most TCR beta V segments appeared in productive rearrangements either about 87% or about 30% of the time, which broadly matched IMGT annotations. The earlier analysis of approximately 590 of the donors excluded some 16 rarely observed V segments, including chromosome 9 orphons, because counts were too low. Because some donors lacked HLA typing at each locus, the association tests relied only on the typed subset. Assigning TCR associations to individual alleles was difficult when HLA alleles, especially DR and DQ, strongly co-occurred. According to the authors, the approach could potentially be generalized to other disease states and immunological phenotypes. While some public TCRs were present in many individuals, most TCR sequences turned up only very rarely across donors. In a later analysis, HLA-associated TCR beta chains were found to be more clonally expanded and to have lower generation probabilities than equally common non-associated chains. A later analysis reported that several top co-occurrence clusters appeared linked to parvovirus B19, influenza, CMV and Epstein-Barr virus. Because the 87-base-pair reads could not distinguish some IMGT-functional V segments, including TRBV6-2 and TRBV6-3, those segments were excluded. In a later analysis, 16,951 TCR beta sequences were associated with specific HLA alleles at a false discovery rate of 0.05. According to a later analysis, TCR association rates differed among HLA loci, with DRB1 alleles showing the most associated TCRs and HLA-C alleles showing the fewest. A further reported finding was that TCR beta sequences accurately predicted the HLA-A and HLA-B alleles for most subjects in the first cohort. According to a later genetic analysis, donors in an Asian-associated ancestry cluster had fewer N-insertions in productive TCRs than the roughly 670-donor mean. For the cohort, immune exposure information was limited to CMV serostatus. V-gene and J-gene trimming of TCR beta chains was associated with a missense DCLRE1C variant in a later genetic analysis, and the association was replicated in an independent cohort. The study gave a list of under 200 TCR beta chains associated with cytomegalovirus. In vitro tests confirmed that a few of the cytomegalovirus-associated TCR beta chains recognize cytomegalovirus antigens. A later analysis found that most CMV-associated TCR beta chains appeared HLA-restricted, with HLA associations seemingly driven largely by CMV exposure. Sequencing depth was assumed to be roughly uniform across donors in the presence/absence analyses, though that assumption may not hold. In this cohort, only TCR beta chains were sequenced, and detectable features were limited by the absence of alpha or paired-chain data. The classifier was reported to diagnose cytomegalovirus status with high specificity and sensitivity in both the original cohort and the validation cohort.

The receptor library was made with the immunoSEQ multiplex PCR assay. A mixture of 60 forward primers for TCR Vbeta segments and 13 reverse primers for TCR Jbeta segments was used in the multiplex PCR. Amplification of the CDR3 region of rearranged TCR beta genes was performed with a multiplex PCR assay on genomic DNA. The amplified TCR beta libraries were sequenced on the Illumina HiSeq System as 87-base-pair reads. Per the source publication's procedure: In a later analysis, tens of millions of unique TCR beta chains were counted across the approximately 620 repertoires, and roughly 11 million of these chains were shared by at least two donors. To remove PCR and sequencing errors, raw reads were error-corrected and collapsed into unique sequences using a nearest-neighbor algorithm that merged closely related sequences. To assign V, D and J gene segments, CDR3 sequences were aligned to IMGT reference sequences. For a sequence to be retained, a match of at least six nucleotides to both a V gene segment and a J gene segment was required. A rearrangement was called productive if the CDR3 had no stop codons and remained in frame with V and J, and every other rearrangement was called non-productive. CDR3 was defined by IMGT convention, running from the second conserved V-encoded cysteine to the conserved J-encoded phenylalanine. The earlier analysis of 500 to 750 of the donors excluded any sequence lacking an unambiguous match to a single V gene segment. In an earlier analysis of 587 of the donors, V segments were called functional above 56.7% productive rearrangements and were called segregating when the between-donor standard deviation exceeded 5%. A statistical classification framework was developed to diagnose cytomegalovirus status using the catalog of TCR beta chain sequences. In a later analysis, V and J genes were assigned by comparing TCR nucleotide sequences against IMGT/GENE-DB human TR gene sequences. The TCRdist pipeline was used in a later analysis to assign CDR3 sequences and most-parsimonious VDJ recombination scenarios. In a later analysis, every TCR beta chain was defined by the combination of its CDR3 amino acid sequence and its V-gene family, and reads without a unique V-gene family were dropped. In a later analysis, 500 to 700 highly shared, low-generation-probability nucleotide sequences were removed to address suspected cross-contamination and a sequencing artifact. For each public chain, a later analysis derived a clonal expansion index from normalized ranks of inferred template counts within each repertoire. A later analysis computed generation probabilities with a VDJ recombination model fitted to out-of-frame rearrangements, and checked the results against IGoR. A later analysis scored TCR-TCR, TCR-HLA and TCR-CMV co-occurrence with hypergeometric tests, applying a repertoire-size bias correction to TCR pairs. In a later analysis, false discovery rates were estimated by permuting HLA or CMV assignments 20 times. In a later analysis, co-occurring TCRs were grouped using DBSCAN, and TCRdist sequence similarity was added for clustering within HLA-allele-positive subsets. For co-occurrence clustering, repertoires with fewer than 30,000 or more than 120,000 public chains were excluded, along with a handful of repertoires with anomalous nucleotide sharing. As stored in TCRdb, this immuneACCESS dataset retains in-frame rearrangements with V and J assigned. A fraction of the clones does not appear; measured against another copy, unresolved V genes explain less than half of the discrepancy, and the remainder lacks a known reason. V, J and clone size are those of that table, while D and trimming were read from the DNA. The table for this sample lists about 100,000 clones; about 74% of them were counted only once. The ten largest clonotypes hold about 15% of the sample.

The clonotype comes from a woman aged 40 to 55 in good health and CMV-seropositive. Sequencing was performed on PBMCs. The sequence joins TRBV9 to TRBJ2-3; 7 bases in the middle match TRBD2. CDR3 protein: CASSVAGGSTDTQYF. The base sequence is TGTGCCAGCAGCGTAGCGGGGGGTAGCACAGATACGCAGTATTTT.